In this sample, the clone carrying this TCR beta chain turned up many times. The entry originates in a study of T cells in Graves' hyperthyroidism and ophthalmopathy. From RNA transcripts, TCR beta CDR3 regions were amplified. HTBI primers were used for first-round RT-PCR of the TCR CDR3. TCRdb processed the multiplex PCR reads anew with MiXCR; each CDR3 protein has one entry. Found here are under 350,000 distinct CDR3 sequences, roughly an eighth of them singletons; the top ten hold approximately 35%. The CDR3 covers 17 residues. Germline V CDR1 and CDR2: SGDLS, YYNGEE. J gave up 4 bases and V 0 bases, and 9 bases lay outside the gene matches.

This TCR derives from a woman between 40 and 55 years old with Graves' ophthalmopathy. This chain uses TRBV9 with TRBJ2-1; 8 bases align to TRBD2. The material sequenced was blood. CDR3 DNA sequence: TGTGCCAGCAGCGTAGGTCAGGTAGCGGGGAATTACAATGAGCAGTTCTTC. Translating gives CASSVGQVAGNYNEQFF.